The 17 T cell receptor beta chains presented below share a single source sample, sequenced in a study of blood T cell repertoires in COVID-19. The method was immunoSEQ multiplex PCR; TCRdb's version includes in-frame clones alone and lacks a portion of them. The data show roughly 340,000 clones, with around 87% seen just once and around 6% held by the top ten. Sequencing was carried out using peripheral blood. The receptors come from a woman in her forties or fifties with COVID-19, enrolled during active disease.

This chain connects TRBV27 to TRBJ1-1; TRBD1 aligns across 9 bases. Per germline, CDR1 MNHEY and CDR2 SMNVEV (reference sequence). This CDR3 region has 14 residues. Trimming removed 6 bases from V and 4 bases from J; junction bases left unmatched: 6. CDR3 in amino acids: CASRRDRAATEAFF. The CDR3 region has the DNA TGTGCCAGCAGGCGGGACAGGGCCGCCACTGAAGCTTTCTTT.

V gene TRBV12-5 combines with J gene TRBJ1-1; TRBD1 agrees at 8 bases. The CDR3 length is 18 residues. The germline V gene has CDR1 LGHNT and CDR2 FRNRAP. V lost 5 bases to trimming and J lost 0 bases; unmatched junction nucleotides: 14. The CDR3 DNA is TGTGCTAGTGGTAAACTCCGACAGGGGCACCTAATGAACACTGAAGCTTTCTTT. Residues: CASGKLRQGHLMNTEAFF. Together with reference TRBV12-5 and TRBJ1-1, the CDR3 gives the full variable domain: DARVTQTPRHKVTEMGQEVTMRCQPILGHNTVFWYRQTMMQGLELLAYFRNRAPLDDSGMPKDRFSAEMPDATLATLKIQPSEPRDSAVYFCASGKLRQGHLMNTEAFFGQGTRLTVV.

The gene calls are TRBV27 and TRBJ1-2; D is unclear. This CDR3 has 13 residues. V was trimmed by 5 bases and J by 3 bases, leaving 10 bases between them. Germline-derived CDR1 and CDR2 are MNHEY and SMNVEV (reference sequence). The CDR3 DNA reads TGTGCCAGCAGTCCCGACGGGTACTATGGCTACACCTTC. Protein sequence: CASSPDGYYGYTF.

This clone was seen once. The rearrangement uses TRBV19 and TRBJ1-3, with D maybe TRBD1 (6 bases). The CDR3 is made up of 15 amino acids. Germline values: CDR1 LNHDA, CDR2 SQIVND (reference sequence). V shed 2 bases and J shed 4 bases, with 12 bases lying between them. In nucleotides, the CDR3 is TGTGCCAGTAGTATAATCGGGACAATCGGAAACACCATATATTTT. Translated: CASSIIGTIGNTIYF. The full variable domain, in which reference TRBV19 and TRBJ1-3 provide the parts outside the CDR3, is DGGITQSPKYLFRKEGQNVTLSCEQNLNHDAMYWYRQDPGQGLRLIYYSQIVNDFQKGDIAEGYSVSREKKESFPLTVTSAQKNPTAFYLCASSIIGTIGNTIYFGEGSWLTVV.

The gene calls are TRBV29-1 and TRBJ2-3; TRBD1 aligns across 7 bases. Looked up from germline, CDR1 is SQVTM and CDR2 is ANQGSEA. CDR3 size: 15 residues. Trimming removed 6 bases from V and 2 bases from J; junction bases left unmatched: 11. Written as DNA, the CDR3 is TGCAGCGTGAAAGGACAGGTGAGGGACACAGATACGCAGTATTTT. Translation gives CSVKGQVRDTDTQYF.

The chain couples TRBV6-5 to TRBJ2-3; D is perhaps TRBD2 (5 bases). V gave up 5 bases and J gave up 3 bases, with 12 bases separating them. This CDR3 has 14 amino acids. Germline values: CDR1 MNHEY, CDR2 SVGAGI. The CDR3 region is CASSPSFGTDTQYF. The CDR3, as DNA: TGTGCCAGCAGTCCTAGCTTCGGGACAGATACGCAGTATTTT.

This chain links TRBV27 with TRBJ1-1, with 8 bases aligning to TRBD1. V shed 3 bases, J shed 5 bases, and the junction held 8 bases outside the gene matches. The CDR3 totals 15 residues. Germline CDR1 MNHEY, CDR2 SMNVEV (reference sequence). CDR3 DNA: TGTGCCAGCAGTTTCCTAGGACAGGGTCGAACTGAAGCTTTCTTT. This gives the protein CASSFLGQGRTEAFF.

The V gene is TRBV30, the J gene TRBJ2-1, with 9 nucleotides matching TRBD2. Germline CDR1 GTSNPN, CDR2 SVGIG (reference sequence). The J segment lost 4 bases and the V segment lost 3 bases, leaving 4 bases of the junction unmatched. There are 14 residues in the CDR3. The CDR3 reads CAWRLAGLYNEQFF. In DNA form, the CDR3 reads TGTGCCTGGAGACTAGCGGGCCTTTACAATGAGCAGTTCTTC.

The CDR3 loop is CASSERLAGDTGELFF. The CDR3 nucleotides read TGTGCCAGCAGTGAGCGACTAGCGGGAGACACCGGGGAGCTGTTTTTT. The chain links TRBV27 to TRBJ2-2; 12 bases map to TRBD2. The CDR3 covers 16 residues. CDR1 is MNHEY and CDR2 is SMNVEV in the germline V gene (reference sequence). Trimming took 5 bases from V and 3 from J; bases not matched to a gene: 4.

The chain links TRBV11-2 to TRBJ2-5; 9 bases are a match to TRBD2. The trim removed 1 base at V and 3 bases at J, leaving 6 bases unmatched. The CDR3 runs to 16 residues. Germline values: CDR1 SGHAT, CDR2 FQNNGV. The CDR3 spells CASSLGLAGTEETQYF. The DNA of the CDR3 is TGTGCCAGCAGCTTAGGCCTAGCGGGGACCGAAGAGACCCAGTACTTC.

V and J are TRBV11-3 and TRBJ1-1; 7 nucleotides agree with TRBD1. Germline V gene lookup returns CDR1 SGHNT and CDR2 YENEEA. J was trimmed by 4 bases and V by 6 bases; bases with no gene match: 2. The length of the CDR3 is 12 residues. The CDR3 is CASRDRITEAFF. CDR3 bases: TGTGCCAGCAGGGACAGGATCACTGAAGCTTTCTTT. The entire variable domain, with the rest obtained from reference TRBV11-3 and TRBJ1-1, is as follows: EAGVVQSPRYKIIEKKQPVAFWCNPISGHNTLYWYLQNLGQGPELLIRYENEEAVDDSQLPKDRFSAERLKGVDSTLKIQPAELGDSAVYLCASRDRITEAFFGQGTRLTVV.

The CDR3 nucleotides are TGTGCCAGCAGCATAGGGACAGGGGAGTACTTC. Translation gives CASSIGTGEYF. This chain links TRBV6-5 with TRBJ2-7, with 10 bases that match TRBD1. Germline assignment: CDR1 MNHEY and CDR2 SVGAGI. Unmatched junction bases numbered 4, after V lost 6 bases and J lost 11 bases. The CDR3 has 11 amino acids.

The chain links TRBV5-1 to TRBJ2-1; possible D gene TRBD1, 5 bases. The CDR3 runs to 12 residues. V lost 0 bases to trimming and J lost 8 bases, with 6 bases between them. The germline V gene encodes CDR1 SGHRS and CDR2 YFSETQ. DNA of the CDR3: TGCGCCAGCAGCTTGGCCAGGGATGAGCAGTTCTTC. The encoded protein is CASSLARDEQFF.

The gene calls are TRBV10-1 and TRBJ1-3; 8 bases fit TRBD1. The CDR3 runs to 17 residues. V dropped 5 bases and J dropped 1; count of bases not matched to a gene: 10. CDR1 is WNHNN and CDR2 is SYGVQD in the germline V gene (reference sequence). The CDR3 protein is CASSSGQGELSGNTIYF. The CDR3 nucleotides read TGCGCCAGCAGTTCAGGACAGGGAGAATTATCTGGAAACACCATATATTTT.

This clone was seen only once. Other DNA sequences of this sample code for an identical CDR3. V is TRBV5-1 and J is TRBJ1-1; D perhaps matches TRBD1 (6 bases). The CDR3 spans 13 residues. V was shortened by 2 bases and J by 5 bases, with 10 bases between the two germline ends. From germline, CDR1 is SGHRS and CDR2 YFSETQ. The CDR3 here is CASSLQGYTEAFF. The CDR3 DNA is TGCGCCAGCAGCTTACAGGGTTATACTGAAGCTTTCTTT.

J is TRBJ2-3 and V is TRBV29-1; possible D gene TRBD2, 6 bases. CDR1 and CDR2 (germline): SQVTM, ANQGSEA. The CDR3 sequence is 14 residues long. V was pared by 7 bases and J by 6 bases, with 20 bases between. The CDR3 here is CSGSRRTAGDTQYF. CDR3 in DNA: TGCAGCGGAAGCCGTCGGACCGCGGGGGATACGCAGTATTTT.

CDR3 amino acids: CASSLATVNTEAFF. Here the CDR3 DNA reads TGTGCCAGCAGCTTAGCCACAGTGAACACTGAAGCTTTCTTT. V gene TRBV7-9 combines with J gene TRBJ1-1; D is uncertain. CDR3 length: 14 residues. CDR1 SEHNR and CDR2 FQNEAQ come from the germline V gene (reference sequence). The germline V and J ends were trimmed by 0 bases and 0 bases, with 5 bases remaining between them.